The clone carrying this T cell receptor (beta chain) has just a few counts. The sample comes from a study of OX40 agonist ivuxolimab in advanced cancers. Here immunoSEQ multiplex PCR was the method, and the copy in TCRdb shows in-frame clones only, minus some. The table lists roughly 61,000 clones, 82% of them singletons, with under 0.65% in the top ten. The sequences come from CD4+ or CD8+ T cells sorted from blood, collected in a trial of the OX40 agonist ivuxolimab. This receptor was identified in an adult with an advanced solid tumor such as melanoma, head and neck, liver or kidney cancer.

Here the CDR3 DNA reads TGTGCCAGCAGCGTTACACAGGGTTTCACCTACAATGAGCAGTTCTTC. This gives the protein CASSVTQGFTYNEQFF. V usage is TRBV7-3 and J usage is TRBJ2-1; the D gene is possibly TRBD1 (6 bases). The germline V gene has CDR1 SGHTA and CDR2 FQGTGA. There are 16 residues in the CDR3. V lost 5 bases, J lost 2 bases, and 16 bases lay in between. Supplemented by reference TRBV7-3 and TRBJ2-1, the full variable domain reads GAGVSQTPSNKVTEKGKYVELRCDPISGHTALYWYRQSLGQGPEFLIYFQGTGAADDSGLPNDRFFAVRPEGSVSTLKIQRTERGDSAVYLCASSVTQGFTYNEQFFGPGTRLTVL.